The present entry profiles one T cell receptor (beta chain) with its context. Its antigen is still unknown. Trimming took 3 bases from V and 1 from J, leaving 6 bases between them. The CDR3 is made up of 12 amino acids. Germline CDR1 reads GTSNPN; CDR2 reads SVGIG (reference sequence). Data came from immunoSEQ multiplex PCR; TCRdb stores just in-frame clones and leaves some out. The sample lists roughly 86,000 clones, just under 95% occurring once. The data belong to a study of human versus mouse CDR3 diversity and MHC coevolution. Study as a whole: immunoSEQ was reported to reach one in 200,000 T cells sensitivity.

Overall study results and limits: Clonal inequality was lowest in most of the three human donors. Human CDR3s averaged more deletions and insertions than mouse CDR3s. Human T cells were selected on more than five MHC II alleles.

This TCR was recovered from a person aged 30 to 69 in good health. This chain connects TRBV30 to TRBJ1-1; D remains unclear. The sample consisted of naive CD4+ T cells from blood. The subset here: CD45RO-negative CD62L-positive naive CD4 T cells. The CDR3 loop reads CAWSAENTEAFF. As DNA, the CDR3 is TGTGCCTGGAGCGCAGAGAACACTGAAGCTTTCTTT.